This entry lists 20 T cell receptor beta chains sequenced from one sample in a study of blood T cell repertoires in COVID-19. Libraries were prepared by immunoSEQ multiplex PCR; TCRdb keeps only in-frame clonotypes and omits some of them. The sample has some 190,000 clones; under 90% are singletons. The source material was peripheral blood. Receptors originate from a woman aged 80 or older with active or convalescent COVID-19.

This clone was seen once. The chain links TRBV21-1 to TRBJ2-5; the D call of TRBD2 is as the table states it, not checked on the DNA. TRBV21-1 is listed as a pseudogene. The CDR3 consists of 17 residues. CDR3 in DNA: TGTGCCAGCAGCGGCGGGACTAGCGGGAGGAAGAAGGAGACCCAGTACTTC. This translates into CASSGGTSGRKKETQYF.

The chain combines TRBV7-3 with TRBJ1-1; D gene ambiguous. Germline V gene sequence: CDR1 SGHTA, CDR2 FQGTGA. Trimming shortened V by 5 bases and J by 1 base, and 14 bases separated the two germline ends. The CDR3 length is 15 residues. The CDR3 DNA reads as TGTGCCAGCAGCCCCCACGCCGGTAGGAACACTGAAGCTTTCTTT. Protein product: CASSPHAGRNTEAFF. Drawing the rest from reference TRBV7-3 and TRBJ1-1, the complete variable domain is GAGVSQTPSNKVTEKGKYVELRCDPISGHTALYWYRQSLGQGPEFLIYFQGTGAADDSGLPNDRFFAVRPEGSVSTLKIQRTERGDSAVYLCASSPHAGRNTEAFFGQGTRLTVV.

V gene TRBV9 combines with J gene TRBJ2-2; D unresolved. Germline CDR1 SGDLS, CDR2 YYNGEE. The CDR3 runs 14 residues. Trimming stripped 2 bases from V and 4 bases from J, with 9 bases between. As DNA, the CDR3 is TGTGCCAGCAGCGTGGGCTTTAGCACCGGGGAGCTGTTTTTT. Protein product: CASSVGFSTGELFF.

V is TRBV5-1 and J is TRBJ1-3, with 8 bases fitting TRBD1. Germline assignment: CDR1 SGHRS and CDR2 YFSETQ. V dropped 4 bases and J dropped 4; count of bases not matched to a gene: 4. The CDR3 consists of 14 residues. As DNA, the CDR3 is TGCGCCAGCAGCGCAGGGACAGGAGGAAACACCATATATTTT. It encodes CASSAGTGGNTIYF.

This rearrangement joins TRBV5-1 to TRBJ2-2, with D possibly being TRBD2 (6 bases). The germline gives CDR1 SGHRS, CDR2 YFSETQ. The CDR3 length is 15 residues. Trimming cost V 8 bases and J 7 bases, with 21 bases left between them. CDR3 sequence: CARNGTLRFYGELFF. CDR3 coding DNA: TGCGCCAGAAACGGGACTCTACGTTTTTACGGGGAGCTGTTTTTT.

The chain has TRBV3-1 (or the pseudogene TRBV3-2) and TRBJ2-1; 8 bases are shared with TRBD2. V was pared by 1 base and J by 5 bases, with 7 bases of the junction left unmatched. Looked up from germline, CDR1 is LGHDT and CDR2 is YNNKEL (reference sequence). The CDR3 contains 16 residues. The CDR3 DNA sequence: TGTGCCAGCAGCCAAGGCCTTAGCGGGAATAACAATGAGCAGTTCTTC. Translated, it gives CASSQGLSGNNNEQFF.

This chain links TRBV19 with TRBJ1-2, with a weak D call TRBD1 (5 bases). This CDR3 region has 13 residues. Trimming removed 7 bases at V and 4 bases at J, with 13 bases between. Germline V gene sequence: CDR1 LNHDA, CDR2 SQIVND (reference sequence). The CDR3 loop is CASIGPGGYGYTF. Here the CDR3 DNA reads TGTGCCAGTATTGGCCCCGGGGGCTATGGCTACACCTTC.

The chain employs TRBV29-1 and TRBJ2-1; 10 positions agree with TRBD2. This CDR3 is built from 16 residues. CDR1 is SQVTM, CDR2 ANQGSEA, per germline. V dropped 4 bases and J dropped 3; count of bases not matched to a gene: 9. CDR3 loop: CSVALLAGVDYNEQFF. In nucleotides, the CDR3 is TGCAGCGTTGCCCTCCTAGCGGGAGTCGACTACAATGAGCAGTTCTTC.

The chain carries TRBV6-6 and TRBJ2-1; 9 bases align to TRBD1. J lost 8 bases, V lost 6 bases, and 8 bases had no gene match. This CDR3 spans 14 amino acids. Germline V CDR1 and CDR2: MNHNY, SVGAGI (reference sequence). The CDR3 is CASSTGQGRYEQFF. Written as DNA, the CDR3 is TGTGCCAGCAGCACGGGACAGGGTCGGTATGAGCAGTTCTTC.

Here the CDR3 DNA reads TGCGCCAGCAGCTTGGAGGGCGGGGAAGAGACCCAGTACTTC. The encoded protein is CASSLEGGEETQYF. The chain links TRBV5-1 to TRBJ2-5; D possibly corresponds to TRBD2 (6 bases). There are 14 residues in the CDR3. V dropped 0 bases and J dropped 3 bases, with 9 bases sitting between them. CDR1 and CDR2 from the germline V gene are SGHRS and YFSETQ.

This clone appeared a single time. V and J are TRBV4-1 and TRBJ1-2, with 9 bases fitting TRBD1. The germline gives CDR1 MGHRA, CDR2 YSYEKL. The CDR3 consists of 14 residues. Losses at the gene ends were 3 bases for V and 4 bases for J; bases not matched to a gene: 3. The CDR3 here is CASSQPGQGYGYTF. The CDR3 region has the DNA TGCGCCAGCAGCCAGCCGGGACAGGGCTATGGCTACACCTTC.

This clone came up once. The rearrangement links TRBV5-5 to TRBJ1-5; D is unresolved. In germline, CDR1 is SGHKS, CDR2 YYEKEE (reference sequence). V was clipped by 4 bases and J by 0 bases, with 5 bases between them. The CDR3 spans 13 residues. CDR3 loop: CASSGSSNQPQHF. CDR3 nucleotides: TGTGCCAGCAGCGGGAGTAGCAATCAGCCCCAGCATTTT.

V gene TRBV18 combines with J gene TRBJ1-2; 9 bases match TRBD1. V shed 5 bases, J shed 4 bases, and the junction held 11 bases outside the gene matches. The CDR3 consists of 16 residues. Looked up from germline, CDR1 is KGHSH and CDR2 is LQKENI. This CDR3 reads CASSTPGTGWPYGYTF. CDR3 coding DNA: TGTGCCAGCTCAACTCCCGGGACAGGGTGGCCCTATGGCTACACCTTC.

V gene TRBV11-3 combines with J gene TRBJ2-3; tentatively, D is TRBD1 (5 bases). Trimming removed 5 bases from V and 4 bases from J, with 16 bases in between. Germline CDR1 is SGHNT and CDR2 is YENEEA. The CDR3 runs 15 residues. CDR3 sequence reads: CASSRQGYRADTQYF. CDR3 sequence (DNA): TGTGCCAGCAGCCGGCAGGGTTACCGGGCAGATACGCAGTATTTT.

Only one count was recorded for this clone. The J gene is TRBJ1-5, the V gene TRBV2, with 8 positions matching TRBD1. The CDR3 has 20 amino acids. V trimming: 6 bases; J trimming: 0 bases; junction bases outside the gene matches: 19. Germline CDR1 is SNHLY and CDR2 is FYNNEI. The CDR3 bases are TGTGCCAGCAGCGTTTTAGAGGGACAGGTGGGCCGCTATAGCAATCAGCCCCAGCATTTT. Its protein product is CASSVLEGQVGRYSNQPQHF.

The chain has TRBV4-2 and TRBJ2-1; 7 bases are a match to TRBD2. This CDR3 has 16 residues. Germline CDR1 and CDR2: LGHNA and YNFKEQ. V was pared by 3 bases and J by 3 bases, with 8 bases of the junction left unmatched. This CDR3 is CASSHPGGTIYNEQFF. The CDR3 DNA follows: TGTGCCAGCAGCCACCCCGGAGGGACTATCTACAATGAGCAGTTCTTC.

The gene calls are TRBV24-1 and TRBJ2-3; the D gene is possibly TRBD2 (6 bases). The CDR3 spans 16 residues. V lost 4 bases and J 0 bases, leaving 13 bases between the germline ends. Germline V gene data show CDR1 as KGHDR and CDR2 as SFDVKD. Here the CDR3 DNA reads TGTGCCACCAGTGACCCAGGAGGGCGCAGCACAGATACGCAGTATTTT. Translation gives CATSDPGGRSTDTQYF.

V gene TRBV7-3 combines with J gene TRBJ2-1; D is uncertain. Germline CDR1 SGHTA, CDR2 FQGTGA. The CDR3 consists of 12 residues. Trimming shortened V by 3 bases and J by 7 bases, and 7 bases separated the two germline ends. The CDR3 sequence: CASSFDTNEQFF. The CDR3 nucleotides read TGTGCCAGCAGCTTCGACACAAATGAGCAGTTCTTC.

The sample holds a few counts of this clone. The chain links TRBV4-1 to TRBJ2-7; 7 positions agree with TRBD1. From germline, CDR1 is MGHRA and CDR2 YSYEKL. The CDR3 is 17 amino acids. The V and J ends lost 2 bases and 0 bases, in that order; junction bases with no gene match: 10. The CDR3 reads CASSQWPWTGRSYEQYF. The CDR3 region has the DNA TGCGCCAGCAGCCAATGGCCTTGGACAGGACGCTCCTACGAGCAGTACTTC.

As regards this clone: The same CDR3 is also encoded by other DNA sequences in this sample. The chain links TRBV5-1 to TRBJ2-1; 7 bases line up with TRBD2. V gave up 0 bases and J gave up 0 bases; unmatched junction bases: 0. Germline CDR1 and CDR2: SGHRS and YFSETQ. The CDR3 spans 15 residues. CDR3 coding DNA: TGCGCCAGCAGCTTGGGCGGGAGCTCCTACAATGAGCAGTTCTTC. Translation gives CASSLGGSSYNEQFF.